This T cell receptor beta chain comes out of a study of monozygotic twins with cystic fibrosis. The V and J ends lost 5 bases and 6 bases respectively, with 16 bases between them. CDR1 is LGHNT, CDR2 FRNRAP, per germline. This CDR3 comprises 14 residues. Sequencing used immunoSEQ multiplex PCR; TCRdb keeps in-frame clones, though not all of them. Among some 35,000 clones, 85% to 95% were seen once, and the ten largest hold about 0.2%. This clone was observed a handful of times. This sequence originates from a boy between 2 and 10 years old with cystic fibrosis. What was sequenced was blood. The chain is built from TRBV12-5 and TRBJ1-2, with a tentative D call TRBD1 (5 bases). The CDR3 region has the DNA TGTGCTAGTGGTCTTGGGAGGGACCTCCATGGCTACACCTTC. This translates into CASGLGRDLHGYTF.